This TCR beta chain stems from a study of T-cell reconstitution after alpha-beta-depleted transplantation in children. This clonotype was counted only a few times. Its antigen is not identified. CDR3 length equals 13 residues. CDR1 is LNHDA and CDR2 is SQIVND in the germline V gene (reference sequence). The ends lost 5 bases at V and 6 bases at J; junction bases unmatched: 3. Unique molecular identifiers were used to barcode this TCRbeta library. A single record per CDR3 protein comes from TCRdb applying MiXCR to the PCR reads. The sample lists 250,000 to 300,000 distinct CDR3 sequences; over 9% were seen once. Whole-study findings and limits: T-cell numbers and diversity, one year after transplant, stemmed largely from T cells that were newly produced. There were some patients whose high TCRbeta diversity at day 60 came from surviving recipient T cells and thymic progenitors.

The V and J genes are TRBV19 and TRBJ1-5, with 8 bases that match TRBD1. The sample was PBMCs, taken before TCRalphabeta/CD19-depleted stem cell transplant. This TCR was sampled from a boy under two years old with acute myeloid leukemia, due to receive a stem cell transplant. The CDR3 is CASSQGAGQPQHF. The CDR3 nucleotides are TGTGCCAGTAGTCAGGGGGCGGGTCAGCCCCAGCATTTT.